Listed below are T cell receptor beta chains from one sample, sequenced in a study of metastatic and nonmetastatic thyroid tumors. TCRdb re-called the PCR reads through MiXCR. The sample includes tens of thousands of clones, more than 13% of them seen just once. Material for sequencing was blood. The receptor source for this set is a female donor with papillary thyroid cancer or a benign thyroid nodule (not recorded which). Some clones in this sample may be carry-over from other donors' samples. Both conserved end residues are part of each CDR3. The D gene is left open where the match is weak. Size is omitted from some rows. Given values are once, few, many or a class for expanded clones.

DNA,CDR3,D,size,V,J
TGTGCCAGCAGTTGGGGGGGCGCCGGAAACACCATATATTTT,CASSWGGAGNTIYF,.,many,TRBV6-1,TRBJ1-3
TGTGCCAGCAGCACAACCAGGGATATCTCTGGAAACACCATATATTTT,CASSTTRDISGNTIYF,.,many,TRBV11-1,TRBJ1-3
TGTGCCAGTAGTATAGGGGCAGACCAGTACTTGTACTTC,CASSIGADQYLYF,.,many,TRBV19,TRBJ2-4
TGTGCTAGCAGCTTAGCTGGGCGGGGGGGCTACAATGAGCAGTTCTTC,CASSLAGRGGYNEQFF,TRBD2,many,TRBV7-7,TRBJ2-1
TGTGCCTGGAGTGTACAGGGGGCCCCGAATCAGCCCCAGCATTTT,CAWSVQGAPNQPQHF,TRBD1,many,TRBV30,TRBJ1-5
TGTGCCAGCGGACAGGGGACCACAGATACGCAGTATTTT,CASGQGTTDTQYF,TRBD1,many,TRBV30,TRBJ2-3
TGTGCCAGCAGCTTAGCGGGGAGGGGCCATACCCCAGTGTATGGCTACACCTTC,CASSLAGRGHTPVYGYTF,.,many,TRBV7-6,TRBJ1-2
TGCAGTGCTAGAGAGTTTGGACAGGCCCAAGAGACCCAGTACTTC,CSAREFGQAQETQYF,TRBD1,.,TRBV20-1,TRBJ2-5
TGTGCCAGCAGCCAAGAGAGCTACGAGCAGTACTTC,CASSQESYEQYF,.,many,TRBV14,TRBJ2-7
TGTGCCAGCTCACTCTCCTCAGTCAACTCTGGAAACACCATATATTTT,CASSLSSVNSGNTIYF,.,many,TRBV18,TRBJ1-3
TGTGCCAGCAAGGAGGAGGGCAGGGTTTATGAAAAACTGTTTTTT,CASKEEGRVYEKLFF,.,many,TRBV28,TRBJ1-4
TGTGCCATCACTAGCGGGTTCACAAATACGCAGTATTTT,CAITSGFTNTQYF,TRBD2,few,TRBV10-3,TRBJ2-3
TGTGCCAGCAGCTTTGTTCAGGGCGGTGTAACTTTCTTT,CASSFVQGGVTFF,.,many,TRBV5-4,TRBJ1-1
TGCAGTGCTAGACTGTTGGGCGGGGGCACAGATACGCAGTATTTT,CSARLLGGGTDTQYF,.,many,TRBV20-1,TRBJ2-3
TGCAGTGCTAGTCCACACCTAGCGGGAGAACCAGATACGCAGTATTTT,CSASPHLAGEPDTQYF,TRBD2,.,TRBV20-1,TRBJ2-3
TGTGCCTGGAATAGGGTTAGTGTCACTGAAGCTTTCTTT,CAWNRVSVTEAFF,.,many,TRBV30,TRBJ1-1
TGTGCCAGCAGCTTAGAAGCGGGGCGGGACGAGCAGTACTTC,CASSLEAGRDEQYF,TRBD2,many,TRBV7-9,TRBJ2-7
TGCAGCGTTGAAAGCCCCGCGAGGAGCTCCTACAATGAGCAGTTCTTC,CSVESPARSSYNEQFF,.,many,TRBV29-1,TRBJ2-1
TGTGCCATCAGTGGGGTGTTGCTCTATGGCTACACCTTC,CAISGVLLYGYTF,.,many,TRBV10-3,TRBJ1-2
TGTGCCAGCAGCCCCAATTGGTTTGGCGGGTCTCCGTCCTACGAGCAGTACTTC,CASSPNWFGGSPSYEQYF,.,many,TRBV7-2,TRBJ2-7
TGTGCCAGCAGCTCTCAGGACCGCGACACTGAAGCTTTCTTT,CASSSQDRDTEAFF,.,many,TRBV5-6,TRBJ1-1
TGTGCCAGCAGTGAAGACAGTCAAGAGACCCAGTACTTC,CASSEDSQETQYF,.,many,TRBV6-1,TRBJ2-5
TGCGCCGGCAGCCTTACGACAGGGGATGGCTATGGCTACACCTTC,CAGSLTTGDGYGYTF,TRBD1,once,TRBV5-1,TRBJ1-2
TGTGCCAGCAGTTACTCGAGCCGTTACGAGCAGTACTTC,CASSYSSRYEQYF,.,many,TRBV6-5,TRBJ2-7
TGTGCCAGCAGCCTCACCAAGGCCACTGAAGCTTTCTTT,CASSLTKATEAFF,.,few,TRBV6-1,TRBJ1-1
TGCGCCAGCAGCCCCGGGGGTACGGGGGGCCGCTACGAGCAGTACTTC,CASSPGGTGGRYEQYF,.,.,TRBV4-1,TRBJ2-7
TGCAGTGCTAGGGTACTCGACACCGTCTACACTGAAGCTTTCTTT,CSARVLDTVYTEAFF,.,many,TRBV20-1,TRBJ1-1
TGTGCCAGCACCTTGTGGCTTTTAAATGGGCAGTTCTTC,CASTLWLLNGQFF,.,.,TRBV7-2,TRBJ2-1
TGTGCCAGCAGCCGTTCAGAGGTGGGGGGCCATGGCTACACCTTC,CASSRSEVGGHGYTF,.,many,TRBV3-1,TRBJ1-2
TGTGCCAGCAGTCCCGAACCCACAGGGGCCTCTGGAAACACCATATATTTT,CASSPEPTGASGNTIYF,TRBD1,many,TRBV6-1,TRBJ1-3
TGTGCCAGCGGTTATGGTACAGGGGGCATCTACGAGCAGTACTTC,CASGYGTGGIYEQYF,TRBD1,.,TRBV6-5,TRBJ2-7
TGCGCCAGCAGCTTGGGGGGGACGGCGCACACTGAAGCTTTCTTT,CASSLGGTAHTEAFF,.,many,TRBV5-1,TRBJ1-1
TGTGCCAGCAGCTGGAGAATTGACAGGGGGGTGATCGAGCAGTACTTC,CASSWRIDRGVIEQYF,TRBD1,many,TRBV11-2,TRBJ2-7
TGTGCCAGCAGTTCATGGGAGTCATACGAGCAGTACTTT,CASSSWESYEQYF,.,few,TRBV6-2/TRBV6-3,TRBJ2-7
TGCAGTGCTAGAGATTTGGGACAGGGCCACTTTTTGCAGTACTTC,CSARDLGQGHFLQYF,TRBD1,.,TRBV20-1,TRBJ2-7
TGTGCCAGCAGTTTAGGGTACAGCTTGAACACTGAAGCTTTCTTT,CASSLGYSLNTEAFF,.,many,TRBV12-3/TRBV12-4,TRBJ1-1
TGCAGTGCGGACATTGGAAGCTCCTACGAGCAGTACTTC,CSADIGSSYEQYF,.,many,TRBV20-1,TRBJ2-7
TGTGCCAGCCAGGAAAACCCAGGGAACTATGGCTACACCTTC,CASQENPGNYGYTF,.,many,TRBV2,TRBJ1-2
TGTGCCAGCAGTGAGTGGTCAGGGAATCAGCCCCAGCATTTT,CASSEWSGNQPQHF,.,many,TRBV6-1,TRBJ1-5